One and the same sample provided the 8 T cell receptor delta chains below, sequenced in a study of human gamma delta and Vdelta1 T cells. Their antigens are not known. TCRdb re-called the PCR reads through CATT. The table includes about 6,500 delta-chain clones, almost 40% detected once. Sequencing was carried out using Vdelta1 gamma-delta T cells from blood grown in culture (DOT cells). These receptors were collected from a human donor in good health.

The table lists this clone with a few counts. The rearrangement links TRDV1 to TRDJ1; TRDD3 aligns across 10 bases. Germline loops: CDR1 TSWWSYY, CDR2 QGS. The CDR3 extends over 27 amino acids. The V gene end was trimmed by 2 bases and the J gene end by 0 bases; junction bases not matched to a gene: 36. The chain's CDR3 is CALGEGRKRGRVPLWDWGISNTDKLIF. CDR3 bases: TGTGCTCTTGGGGAAGGAAGGAAGAGGGGACGTGTTCCCCTCTGGGACTGGGGGATCTCAAACACCGATAAACTCATCTTT.

This chain uses TRDV1 with TRDJ1; D is possibly TRDD2 (6 bases). CDR3 length: 18 residues. V lost 5 bases to trimming and J lost 3 bases, with 25 bases between them. Germline V lookup: CDR1 TSWWSYY, CDR2 QGS. In DNA, the CDR3 is TGTGCTCTTGGGTCAAGACCGCCCTTCCCACTACCATCCGATAAACTCATCTTT. Translating gives CALGSRPPFPLPSDKLIF.

This clone was seen a handful of times. The chain combines TRDV1 with TRDJ1; possibly TRDD2 or TRDD3 for D (9 bases each). The CDR3 is made up of 21 amino acids. The V end was cut by 1 base, the J end by 3 bases, with 30 bases between. CDR1 is TSWWSYY, CDR2 QGS, per germline. This CDR3 reads CALGEPTLPTGSGGYSDKLIF. The CDR3 region has the DNA TGTGCTCTTGGGGAACCAACCCTTCCTACGGGTAGTGGGGGATATTCCGATAAACTCATCTTT.

The chain joins TRDV1 to TRDJ1; TRDD3 matches 13 bases. This CDR3 region has 24 residues. V trimming: 3 bases; J trimming: 1 base; junction bases outside the gene matches: 26. Germline values: CDR1 TSWWSYY, CDR2 QGS. The CDR3 DNA follows: TGTGCTCTTGGGGACAAATTACCTACACGTTTAACTGGGGGATACGCTACTACCACCGATAAACTCATCTTT. Translated, it gives CALGDKLPTRLTGGYATTTDKLIF.

V is TRDV1 and J is TRDJ1; 9 positions match TRDD3. V was pared by 3 bases and J by 0 bases, with 17 bases of the junction left unmatched. Germline loops: CDR1 TSWWSYY, CDR2 QGS. The CDR3 is 20 amino acids. In nucleotides, the CDR3 is TGTGCTCTTGGGGATCTACATCTATATTCGTACTGGGGGAACACCGATAAACTCATCTTT. Protein product: CALGDLHLYSYWGNTDKLIF.

This rearrangement joins TRDV1 to TRDJ3; D possibly corresponds to TRDD2 (8 bases). Germline-derived CDR1 and CDR2 are TSWWSYY and QGS. This CDR3 has 19 residues. V was clipped by 2 bases and J by 11 bases, with 25 bases between them. The CDR3 DNA reads TGTGCTCTTGGGGAAATTCCCTTCCTATCAGACCTGGGGGCCCGACAGATGTTTTTC. Translating it yields CALGEIPFLSDLGARQMFF.

The chain carries TRDV1 and TRDJ1, with D uncertain. V was cut by 1 base and J by 0 bases, with 24 bases left in between. Germline V CDR1 and CDR2: TSWWSYY, QGS. The CDR3 is 20 amino acids. In DNA form, the CDR3 reads TGTGCTCTTGGGGAACGCCCCAGCCTGCCCCATGCGGGGTACACCGATAAACTCATCTTT. It codes for CALGERPSLPHAGYTDKLIF.

This sequence joins TRDV1 and TRDJ1; TRDD2 agrees at 7 bases. The trim removed 2 bases at V and 9 bases at J, leaving 21 bases unmatched. Germline loops: CDR1 TSWWSYY, CDR2 QGS. The CDR3 contains 18 residues. CDR3 region: CALGEVLFLRDRTDELIF. CDR3 in DNA: TGTGCTCTTGGGGAAGTACTGTTCCTACGGGATCGGACTGATGAACTCATCTTT.